These T cell receptor beta chains were read from a single sample in a study of cytomegalovirus exposure and HLA in healthy donors. This table comes from immunoSEQ multiplex PCR, and its TCRdb copy is limited to in-frame clones, with some not included. This sample has approximately 210,000 clones; 87% occur once, and the top ten carry roughly 1.3%. The sample taken for sequencing was PBMCs. The receptors stem from a young man in good health and CMV-seronegative. Both conserved end residues are part of each CDR3. Fields, in order: clone size, J gene, CDR3 length, V gene, D gene, CDR3 DNA, CDR3 protein. D genes are given only for firm matches. Size is omitted from some rows. Given values are once, few, many or a class for expanded clones.

clone_size: -
j_call: TRBJ2-5
cdr3_length: 12
v_call: TRBV7-9
d_call: -
cdr3_nt: TGTGCCAGCAGCTTAACTTGGGAGACCCAGTACTTC
cdr3_aa: CASSLTWETQYF

clone_size: -
j_call: TRBJ2-7
cdr3_length: 15
v_call: TRBV5-1
d_call: TRBD1
cdr3_nt: TGCGCCAGCAGAAGAGGGACAGGGGGCGCCTACGAGCAGTACTTC
cdr3_aa: CASRRGTGGAYEQYF

clone_size: -
j_call: TRBJ2-2
cdr3_length: 13
v_call: TRBV13
d_call: -
cdr3_nt: TGTGCCAGCAGCTGGGGGGTCACCGGGGAGCTGTTTTTT
cdr3_aa: CASSWGVTGELFF

clone_size: -
j_call: TRBJ2-5
cdr3_length: 14
v_call: TRBV28
d_call: -
cdr3_nt: TGTGCCAGCAGAGAATTGACCAGCGAAGAGACCCAGTACTTC
cdr3_aa: CASRELTSEETQYF

clone_size: -
j_call: TRBJ2-7
cdr3_length: 13
v_call: TRBV18
d_call: TRBD1
cdr3_nt: TGTGCCAGCTCACCACTCGGACAGGGCGAGCAGTACTTC
cdr3_aa: CASSPLGQGEQYF

clone_size: -
j_call: TRBJ2-4
cdr3_length: 12
v_call: TRBV6-6
d_call: -
cdr3_nt: TGTGCCAGCAGTTACGGCCAGGGGATTCAGTACTTC
cdr3_aa: CASSYGQGIQYF

clone_size: -
j_call: TRBJ2-2
cdr3_length: 15
v_call: TRBV28
d_call: TRBD1
cdr3_nt: TGTGCCAGCAGTTTAAGGACAGGGACCCCCGGGGAGCTGTTTTTT
cdr3_aa: CASSLRTGTPGELFF

clone_size: -
j_call: TRBJ2-5
cdr3_length: 14
v_call: TRBV6-6
d_call: -
cdr3_nt: TGTGCCAGCAGTTACTCAGGGGTCCAAGAGACCCAGTACTTC
cdr3_aa: CASSYSGVQETQYF

clone_size: -
j_call: TRBJ2-7
cdr3_length: 13
v_call: TRBV9
d_call: TRBD1
cdr3_nt: TGTGCCAGCAGCGACGGACAGGGTGACGAGCAGTACTTC
cdr3_aa: CASSDGQGDEQYF

clone_size: -
j_call: TRBJ2-3
cdr3_length: 13
v_call: TRBV19
d_call: TRBD1
cdr3_nt: TGTGCCGCTTCACAGGGGGACGCAGATACGCAGTATTTT
cdr3_aa: CAASQGDADTQYF

clone_size: few
j_call: TRBJ2-5
cdr3_length: 14
v_call: TRBV18
d_call: TRBD1
cdr3_nt: TGTGCCAGCTCAGGGGTCCAGGGGGAAGAGACCCAGTACTTC
cdr3_aa: CASSGVQGEETQYF

clone_size: -
j_call: TRBJ1-2
cdr3_length: 12
v_call: TRBV2
d_call: TRBD1
cdr3_nt: TGTGCCAGCAAGGGACAGGGGCTACGGTACACCTTC
cdr3_aa: CASKGQGLRYTF

clone_size: -
j_call: TRBJ2-7
cdr3_length: 17
v_call: TRBV10-2
d_call: TRBD1
cdr3_nt: TGCGCCAGCAGTGAGCCGCGGATCCGGGACAGGGACTACGAGCAGTACTTC
cdr3_aa: CASSEPRIRDRDYEQYF

clone_size: -
j_call: TRBJ1-4
cdr3_length: 15
v_call: TRBV7-2
d_call: TRBD1
cdr3_nt: TGTGCCAGCAAAATAACCGGGACAGGGGACGAAAAACTGTTTTTT
cdr3_aa: CASKITGTGDEKLFF

clone_size: -
j_call: TRBJ1-1
cdr3_length: 14
v_call: TRBV19
d_call: TRBD1
cdr3_nt: TGTGCCAGTACCCCGGGACAGGCAGACACTGAAGCTTTCTTT
cdr3_aa: CASTPGQADTEAFF

clone_size: -
j_call: TRBJ1-2
cdr3_length: 14
v_call: TRBV6-1
d_call: -
cdr3_nt: TGTGCCAGCAGTGAACAGGGCCGGGTCCCTGGCTACACCTTC
cdr3_aa: CASSEQGRVPGYTF

clone_size: -
j_call: TRBJ1-3
cdr3_length: 15
v_call: TRBV30
d_call: -
cdr3_nt: TGTGCCTGGAGTAGGCCAGGCTCTACTGGAAACACCATATATTTT
cdr3_aa: CAWSRPGSTGNTIYF

clone_size: -
j_call: TRBJ2-2
cdr3_length: 17
v_call: TRBV6-4
d_call: -
cdr3_nt: TGTGCCACTCCCATGCCCGACCCTGTCCCGGGCACCGGGGAGCTGTTTTTT
cdr3_aa: CATPMPDPVPGTGELFF

clone_size: few
j_call: TRBJ2-3
cdr3_length: 14
v_call: TRBV6-1
d_call: TRBD2
cdr3_nt: TGTGCCAGCAGGGTAGCGGGAGGGCGAGATACGCAGTATTTT
cdr3_aa: CASRVAGGRDTQYF

clone_size: -
j_call: TRBJ2-5
cdr3_length: 15
v_call: TRBV2
d_call: TRBD1
cdr3_nt: TGTGCCAGCAGTGAATCAGGACAGGGGGCCGAGACCCAGTACTTC
cdr3_aa: CASSESGQGAETQYF

clone_size: once
j_call: TRBJ2-5
cdr3_length: 14
v_call: TRBV27
d_call: TRBD1
cdr3_nt: TGTGCCAGCAGTAGAGGGGGCCCACAAGAGACCCAGTACTTC
cdr3_aa: CASSRGGPQETQYF

clone_size: -
j_call: TRBJ1-4
cdr3_length: 15
v_call: TRBV15
d_call: TRBD1
cdr3_nt: TGTGCCACCAAAGGGGGCGCGGAAACTAATGAAAAACTGTTTTTT
cdr3_aa: CATKGGAETNEKLFF

clone_size: -
j_call: TRBJ2-7
cdr3_length: 15
v_call: TRBV18
d_call: -
cdr3_nt: TGTGCCAGCTCACTTAGACAGGTTAGCTCCTACGAGCAGTACTTC
cdr3_aa: CASSLRQVSSYEQYF

clone_size: -
j_call: TRBJ2-7
cdr3_length: 9
v_call: TRBV29-1
d_call: -
cdr3_nt: TGCAGCTCCGGGGACGAGCAGTACTTC
cdr3_aa: CSSGDEQYF

clone_size: once
j_call: TRBJ1-6
cdr3_length: 15
v_call: TRBV5-1
d_call: -
cdr3_nt: TGCGCCAGCAGCTTGGCCGAGAACTATAATTCACCCCTCCACTTT
cdr3_aa: CASSLAENYNSPLHF

clone_size: -
j_call: TRBJ2-3
cdr3_length: 15
v_call: TRBV28
d_call: -
cdr3_nt: TGTGCCAGCAGTCCCGGGACTGCAGGAACAGATACGCAGTATTTT
cdr3_aa: CASSPGTAGTDTQYF

clone_size: -
j_call: TRBJ2-5
cdr3_length: 14
v_call: TRBV5-4
d_call: -
cdr3_nt: TGTGCCAGCAGTCCCTTGGGAGCGCAAGAGACCCAGTACTTC
cdr3_aa: CASSPLGAQETQYF

clone_size: -
j_call: TRBJ1-5
cdr3_length: 16
v_call: TRBV15
d_call: -
cdr3_nt: TGTGCCACCAGACGGTCGCTCGGGACATTAGCTCAGCCCCAGCATTTT
cdr3_aa: CATRRSLGTLAQPQHF

clone_size: -
j_call: TRBJ2-7
cdr3_length: 15
v_call: TRBV7-8
d_call: TRBD1
cdr3_nt: TGTGCCAGCAGCACCGGGACAGACTACTCCTACGAGCAGTACTTC
cdr3_aa: CASSTGTDYSYEQYF

clone_size: -
j_call: TRBJ2-1
cdr3_length: 16
v_call: TRBV28
d_call: TRBD2
cdr3_nt: TGTGCCAGCAGTTCCCCAGGTAGGAGCGGGAGCAATGAGCAGTTCTTC
cdr3_aa: CASSSPGRSGSNEQFF

clone_size: -
j_call: TRBJ2-4
cdr3_length: 13
v_call: TRBV5-1
d_call: -
cdr3_nt: TGCGCCAGCAGCTTGTTCCAGGAGGACAGTCAGTACTTC
cdr3_aa: CASSLFQEDSQYF

clone_size: -
j_call: TRBJ2-7
cdr3_length: 13
v_call: TRBV13
d_call: TRBD1
cdr3_nt: TGTGCCAGCAGCCCGGGACAGGGCTACGAGCAGTACTTC
cdr3_aa: CASSPGQGYEQYF

clone_size: -
j_call: TRBJ2-7
cdr3_length: 12
v_call: TRBV4-2
d_call: -
cdr3_nt: TGTGCCAGCAGCCCCCGTAAGAGGGAGCAGTACTTC
cdr3_aa: CASSPRKREQYF

clone_size: -
j_call: TRBJ2-4
cdr3_length: 14
v_call: TRBV6-5
d_call: -
cdr3_nt: TGTGCCAGCAGTCAGAGATTTTCCAAAAACAGTCAGTACTTC
cdr3_aa: CASSQRFSKNSQYF

clone_size: -
j_call: TRBJ2-6
cdr3_length: 19
v_call: TRBV11-1
d_call: -
cdr3_nt: TGTGCCAGCAGCTCATCGGTCTCTAGTGCTCTCTCTGGGGCCAACGTCCTGACTTTC
cdr3_aa: CASSSSVSSALSGANVLTF

clone_size: -
j_call: TRBJ1-5
cdr3_length: 15
v_call: TRBV5-8
d_call: -
cdr3_nt: TGTGCCAGCAGCTTCCCCCGGTACCTTGGTCAGCCCCAGCATTTT
cdr3_aa: CASSFPRYLGQPQHF

clone_size: -
j_call: TRBJ1-5
cdr3_length: 18
v_call: TRBV15
d_call: TRBD1
cdr3_nt: TGTGCCACCAGCAGAGAACAGGGGGATGATATCCCCCATCAGCCCCAGCATTTT
cdr3_aa: CATSREQGDDIPHQPQHF

clone_size: -
j_call: TRBJ2-7
cdr3_length: 13
v_call: TRBV10-3
d_call: -
cdr3_nt: TGTGCCATCAGTCGGGAGCCCCCCTACGAGCAGTACTTC
cdr3_aa: CAISREPPYEQYF